The T cell receptor beta chain under discussion was sequenced for a study of human T cells and chemical hapten exposure. Time point meaning: patch test 1, 2 weeks after DPC sensitization. Treatment in this sample: therapeutic diphenylcyclopropenone sensitization with weekly scalp DPC. TCRdb used MiXCR to reprocess the RACE reads, holding one entry per CDR3 protein. The table lists about 380,000 distinct CDR3 sequences, more than 4.5% of them singletons. Study findings and constraints: Clustering by CDR3 similarity yielded significantly more large clusters from expanded TCRs than controls. After DPC sensitization, TCRs above 1 in 1000 frequency showed no change. Positively correlated with patch test score were the counts of PT1 expanded TCRs.

Of note for this clonotype: Its antigen is not known.

The starting material was whole blood, obtained in connection with sensitization to the hapten diphenylcyclopropenone (DPC). The receptor was isolated from a woman aged 45-65 years with alopecia areata. Some clones in this sample may be carry-over from other donors' samples.

The CDR3 DNA follows: TGTGCCACCAGCAGATCGCTCCTATCCCTCCTCCAAGAGCAGCCCCAGCATTTT. This sequence encodes CATSRSLLSLLQEQPQHF. The chain couples TRBV15 to TRBJ1-5; D not certain. V was shortened by 2 bases and J by 7 bases, with 24 bases between the two germline ends. The CDR3 spans 18 residues. Germline V gene lookup returns CDR1 LNHNV and CDR2 YYDKDF (reference sequence).